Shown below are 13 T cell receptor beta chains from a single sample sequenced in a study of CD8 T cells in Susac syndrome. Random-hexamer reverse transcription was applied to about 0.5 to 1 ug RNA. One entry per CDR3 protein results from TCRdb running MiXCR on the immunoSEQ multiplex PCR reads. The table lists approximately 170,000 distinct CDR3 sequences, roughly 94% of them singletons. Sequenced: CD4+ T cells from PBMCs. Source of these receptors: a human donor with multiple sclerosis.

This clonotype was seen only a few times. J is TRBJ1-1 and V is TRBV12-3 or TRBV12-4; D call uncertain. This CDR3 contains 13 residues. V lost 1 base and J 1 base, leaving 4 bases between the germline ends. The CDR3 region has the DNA TGTGCCAGCAGTTTAGGGAGGAACACTGAAGCTTTCTTT. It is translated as CASSLGRNTEAFF.

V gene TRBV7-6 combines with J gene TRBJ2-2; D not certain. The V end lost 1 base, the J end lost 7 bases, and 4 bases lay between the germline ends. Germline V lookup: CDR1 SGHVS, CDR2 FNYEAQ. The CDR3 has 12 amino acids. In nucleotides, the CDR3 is TGTGCCAGCAGCTTAGGTTTCGGGGAGCTGTTTTTT. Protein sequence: CASSLGFGELFF.

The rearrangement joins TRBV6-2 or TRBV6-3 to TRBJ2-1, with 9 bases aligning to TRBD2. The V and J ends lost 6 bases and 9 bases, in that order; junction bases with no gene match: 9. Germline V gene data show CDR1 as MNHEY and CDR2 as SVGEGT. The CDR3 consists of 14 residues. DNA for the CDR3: TGTGCCAGCAGAGGTAGCGGGAGTGGGAGTGAGCAGTTCTTC. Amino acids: CASRGSGSGSEQFF.

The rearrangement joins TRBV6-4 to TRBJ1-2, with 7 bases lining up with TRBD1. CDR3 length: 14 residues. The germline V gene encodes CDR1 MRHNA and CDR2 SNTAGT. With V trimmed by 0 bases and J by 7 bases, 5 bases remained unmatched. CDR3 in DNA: TGTGCCAGCAGTGACTCTCGGGCAGGGGGTGGCTACACCTTC. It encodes CASSDSRAGGGYTF.

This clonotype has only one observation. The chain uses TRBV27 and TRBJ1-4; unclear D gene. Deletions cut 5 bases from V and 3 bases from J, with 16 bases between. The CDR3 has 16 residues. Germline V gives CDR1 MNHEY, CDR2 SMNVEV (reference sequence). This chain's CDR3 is CASSRFQATANEKLFF. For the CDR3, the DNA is TGTGCCAGCAGTCGTTTTCAGGCGACGGCTAATGAAAAACTGTTTTTT.

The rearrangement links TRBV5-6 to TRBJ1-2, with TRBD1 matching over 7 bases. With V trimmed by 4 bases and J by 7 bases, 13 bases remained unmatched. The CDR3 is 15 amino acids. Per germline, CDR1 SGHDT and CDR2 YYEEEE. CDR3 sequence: CASSQTGRWSGGYTF. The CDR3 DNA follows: TGTGCCAGCAGCCAGACAGGGAGATGGTCCGGTGGCTACACCTTC.

CDR3 protein: CASSISGRAEETQYF. DNA of the CDR3: TGTGCCAGCAGTATTAGCGGGAGGGCGGAGGAGACCCAGTACTTC. The chain has TRBV27 and TRBJ2-5; 11 bases fit TRBD2. After removal of 5 bases from V and 5 bases from J, the junction contained 7 bases not matched to a gene. CDR1 and CDR2 from the germline V gene are MNHEY and SMNVEV (reference sequence). The CDR3 loop spans 15 amino acids.

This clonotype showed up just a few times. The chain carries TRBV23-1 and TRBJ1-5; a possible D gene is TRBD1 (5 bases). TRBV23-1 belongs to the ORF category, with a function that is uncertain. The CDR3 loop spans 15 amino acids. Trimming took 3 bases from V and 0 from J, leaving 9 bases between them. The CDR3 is CASSHQTDSNQPQHF. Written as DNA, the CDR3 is TGCGCCAGCAGTCACCAGACAGATAGCAATCAGCCCCAGCATTTT.

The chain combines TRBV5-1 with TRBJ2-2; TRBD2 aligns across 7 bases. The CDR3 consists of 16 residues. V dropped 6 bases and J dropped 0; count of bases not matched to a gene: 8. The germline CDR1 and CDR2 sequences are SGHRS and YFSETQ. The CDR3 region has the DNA TGCGCCAGCACGGCGGTAGCGGGCGCGAACACCGGGGAGCTGTTTTTT. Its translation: CASTAVAGANTGELFF.

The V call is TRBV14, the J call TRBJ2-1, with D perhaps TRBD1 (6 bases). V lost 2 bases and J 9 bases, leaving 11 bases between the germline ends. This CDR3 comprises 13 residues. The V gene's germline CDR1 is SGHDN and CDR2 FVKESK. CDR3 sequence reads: CASSQQGLSEQFF. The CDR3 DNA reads TGTGCCAGCAGCCAACAGGGGCTAAGTGAGCAGTTCTTC.

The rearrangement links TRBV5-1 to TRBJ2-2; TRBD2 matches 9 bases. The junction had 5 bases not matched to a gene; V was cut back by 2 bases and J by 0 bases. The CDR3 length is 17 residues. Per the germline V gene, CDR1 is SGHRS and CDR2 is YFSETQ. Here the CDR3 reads CASSFGVAGANTGELFF. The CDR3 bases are TGCGCCAGCAGCTTTGGGGTAGCGGGAGCGAACACCGGGGAGCTGTTTTTT.

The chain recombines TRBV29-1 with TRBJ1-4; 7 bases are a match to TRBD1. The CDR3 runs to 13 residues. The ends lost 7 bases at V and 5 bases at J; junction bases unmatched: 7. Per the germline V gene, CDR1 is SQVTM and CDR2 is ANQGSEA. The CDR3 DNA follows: TGCAGCGCGAACCGGGACAGAAATGAAAAACTGTTTTTT. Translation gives CSANRDRNEKLFF.

CDR3 in DNA: TGTGCCAGCAGCCCCCACGGGTCCAGGAGAGATACCGGGGAGCTGTTTTTT. The encoded protein is CASSPHGSRRDTGELFF. This chain uses TRBV7-8 with TRBJ2-2; unclear D gene. From germline, CDR1 is SGHVS and CDR2 FQNEAQ. This CDR3 is built from 17 residues. V gave up 5 bases and J gave up 5 bases, with 21 bases separating them.